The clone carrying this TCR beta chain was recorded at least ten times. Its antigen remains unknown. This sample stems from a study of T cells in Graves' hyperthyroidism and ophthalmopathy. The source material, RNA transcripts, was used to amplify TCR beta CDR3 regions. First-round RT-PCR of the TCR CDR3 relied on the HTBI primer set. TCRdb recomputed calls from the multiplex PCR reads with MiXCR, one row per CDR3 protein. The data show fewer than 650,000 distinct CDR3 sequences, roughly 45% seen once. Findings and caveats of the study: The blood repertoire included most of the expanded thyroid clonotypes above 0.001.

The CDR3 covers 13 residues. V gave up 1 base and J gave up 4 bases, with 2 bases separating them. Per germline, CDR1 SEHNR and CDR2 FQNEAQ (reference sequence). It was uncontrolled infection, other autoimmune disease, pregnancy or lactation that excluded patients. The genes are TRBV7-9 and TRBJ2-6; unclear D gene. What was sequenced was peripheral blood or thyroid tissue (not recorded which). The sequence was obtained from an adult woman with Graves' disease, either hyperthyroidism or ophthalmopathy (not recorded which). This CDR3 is CASSLGGANVLTF. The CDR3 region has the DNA TGTGCCAGCAGCTTAGGCGGGGCCAACGTCCTGACTTTC.